This TCR beta chain was recorded in a study of shared clonotypes between healthy human individuals. Assay used: immunoSEQ multiplex PCR; TCRdb lists only in-frame clones, some missing. The sample yields about 2.4 million clones, approximately 93% seen once. The receptor comes from a man between 18 and 29 years old in good health. Some clones in this sample may be carry-over from other donors' samples. Sequenced input: naive CD4+ T cells from PBMCs. Subset indicated: CD45RA+ positively selected.

CDR3 DNA: TGTGCCAGCAGTTTAGTGGTGGTCAGCTATGGCTACACCTTC. Its translation is CASSLVVVSYGYTF. V is TRBV28 and J is TRBJ1-2, with D hard to call. CDR3 length equals 14 residues. The germline V gene encodes CDR1 MDHEN and CDR2 SYDVKM. V dropped 2 bases and J dropped 4 bases, with 11 bases sitting between them.